This is a list of T cell receptor beta chains from one sample in a study of cytomegalovirus exposure and HLA in healthy donors. Profiling relied on immunoSEQ multiplex PCR, and the TCRdb table lists in-frame clones only, not all of them. The profile shows around 200,000 clones, less than 90% of them singletons. Sequencing input: PBMCs. These receptors were taken from a middle-aged man in good health and CMV-seronegative. Both conserved end residues are part of each CDR3.

v_call	j_call	cdr3_aa
TRBV7-2	TRBJ2-2	CASSSDFPGELFF
TRBV5-4	TRBJ2-7	CASSLAVRRSSYEQYF
TRBV19	TRBJ2-1	CASSSLGAGPNEQFF
TRBV7-9	TRBJ1-1	CASSLNIAVNTEAFF
TRBV18	TRBJ2-7	CASSPNRGEQYF
TRBV28	TRBJ1-1	CAIQTGDTEAFF
TRBV18	TRBJ2-2	CASSGQENTGELFF
TRBV4-1	TRBJ1-1	CASSHSGGGQGGTEAFF
TRBV27	TRBJ1-1	CASSPNDPFNRVRRNTEAFF
TRBV11-2	TRBJ1-5	CASSLGSWGDQPQHF
TRBV6-5	TRBJ1-6	CASSKGTAKNSPLHF
TRBV19	TRBJ1-1	CASSPIDRGPGTEAFF
TRBV5-3	TRBJ2-3	CARSFCRWAGPYTDTQYF
TRBV6-5	TRBJ2-7	CASSSLSGGLPREQYF